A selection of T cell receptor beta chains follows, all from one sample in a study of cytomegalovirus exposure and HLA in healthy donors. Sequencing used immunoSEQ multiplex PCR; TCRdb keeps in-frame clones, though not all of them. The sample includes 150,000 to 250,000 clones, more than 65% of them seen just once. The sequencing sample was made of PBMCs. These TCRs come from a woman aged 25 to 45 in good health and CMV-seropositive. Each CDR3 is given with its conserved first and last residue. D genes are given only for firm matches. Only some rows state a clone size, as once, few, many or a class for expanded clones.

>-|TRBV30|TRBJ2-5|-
CAWSVGGQGPEAQYF
TGTGCCTGGAGTGTAGGTGGCCAGGGGCCTGAGGCCCAGTACTTC
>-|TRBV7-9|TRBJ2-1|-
CASSPKTSPEQFF
TGTGCCAGCAGCCCTAAGACTAGTCCGGAGCAGTTCTTC
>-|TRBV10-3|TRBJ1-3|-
CAITPGGGQAGNTIYF
TGTGCCATCACCCCAGGCGGGGGGCAAGCTGGAAACACCATATATTTT
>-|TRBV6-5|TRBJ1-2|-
CASSYSTGYGGYTF
TGTGCCAGCAGTTACTCTACAGGGTACGGTGGCTACACCTTC
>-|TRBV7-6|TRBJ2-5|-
CASSLEGSVEETQYF
TGTGCCAGCAGCCTAGAGGGGTCAGTAGAGGAGACCCAGTACTTC
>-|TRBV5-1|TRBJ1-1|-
CASSNQQGTNTEAFF
TGCGCCAGCAGCAACCAACAGGGAACTAACACTGAAGCTTTCTTT
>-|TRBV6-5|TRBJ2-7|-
CASSYSSRHEQYF
TGTGCCAGCAGTTACTCGAGCAGGCACGAGCAGTACTTC
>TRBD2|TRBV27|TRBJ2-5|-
CASRLAGGRRETQYF
TGTGCCAGCAGGTTAGCGGGAGGGCGTCGGGAGACCCAGTACTTC
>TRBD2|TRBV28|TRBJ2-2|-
CASSLGGIGHTGELFF
TGTGCCAGCAGCCTGGGGGGGATTGGCCACACCGGGGAGCTGTTTTTT
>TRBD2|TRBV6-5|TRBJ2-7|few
CASSYLAGDYEQYF
TGTGCCAGCAGTTACCTAGCGGGGGATTACGAGCAGTACTTC
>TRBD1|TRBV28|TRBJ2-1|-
CAIRQGTYNEQFF
TGTGCCATCCGACAGGGAACCTACAATGAGCAGTTCTTC
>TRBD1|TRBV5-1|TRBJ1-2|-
CASRLVGGIWNGYTF
TGCGCCAGCAGACTTGTAGGGGGCATCTGGAATGGCTACACCTTC
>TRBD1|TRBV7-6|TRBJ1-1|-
CASSLNAQGSTEAFF
TGTGCCAGCAGCCTAAACGCACAGGGGAGCACTGAAGCTTTCTTT
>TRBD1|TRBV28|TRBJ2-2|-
CASKTGGATGELFF
TGTGCCAGCAAGACAGGGGGCGCTACGGGGGAGCTGTTTTTT
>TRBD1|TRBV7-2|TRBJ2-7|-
CASTRQGSYEQYF
TGTGCCAGCACCAGACAGGGCTCCTACGAGCAGTACTTC
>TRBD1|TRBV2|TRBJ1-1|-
CASSEPTGERTEAFF
TGTGCCAGCAGTGAACCTACAGGGGAGCGCACTGAAGCTTTCTTT
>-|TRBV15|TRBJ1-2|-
CATSSVGGGYTF
TGTGCCACCAGCAGCGTTGGGGGCGGCTACACCTTC
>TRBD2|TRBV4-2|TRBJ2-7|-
CASSHNPTSRLDEQYF
TGTGCCAGCAGCCACAACCCGACTAGCCGGTTGGACGAGCAGTACTTC
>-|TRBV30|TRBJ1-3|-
CAWSGDSFSGNTIYF
TGTGCCTGGAGCGGTGACTCTTTCTCTGGAAACACCATATATTTT
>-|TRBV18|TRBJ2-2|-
CASSPGLPDTGELFF
TGTGCCAGCTCACCGGGACTCCCGGACACCGGGGAGCTGTTTTTT
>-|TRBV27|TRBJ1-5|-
CASSSRGGNQPQHF
TGTGCCAGCAGTTCCCGAGGGGGTAATCAGCCCCAGCATTTT
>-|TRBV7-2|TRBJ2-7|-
CASSSGGPFNREQYF
TGTGCCAGCAGCTCTGGTGGGCCCTTCAATAGGGAGCAGTACTTC
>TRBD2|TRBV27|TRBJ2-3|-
CASSLGGTGTDTQYF
TGTGCCAGCAGTTTGGGGGGGACGGGCACAGATACGCAGTATTTT
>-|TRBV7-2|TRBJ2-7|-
CASRPSGEGEQYF
TGTGCCAGCAGGCCATCTGGAGAAGGCGAGCAGTACTTC
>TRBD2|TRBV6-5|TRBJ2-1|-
CASSRGAGPDNEQFF
TGTGCCAGCAGTCGGGGAGCGGGGCCCGACAATGAGCAGTTCTTC
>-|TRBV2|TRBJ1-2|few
CASTNGASYGYTF
TGTGCCAGCACCAATGGGGCATCTTATGGCTACACCTTC
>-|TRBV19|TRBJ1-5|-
CASSIAEGGNQPQHF
TGTGCCAGTAGTATAGCCGAGGGTGGGAATCAGCCCCAGCATTTT
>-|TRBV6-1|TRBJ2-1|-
CASSDSYYNEQFF
TGTGCCAGCAGTGACTCCTATTACAATGAGCAGTTCTTC
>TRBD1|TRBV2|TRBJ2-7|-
CASSRDRGYEQYF
TGTGCCAGCAGTAGGGACAGGGGGTACGAGCAGTACTTC
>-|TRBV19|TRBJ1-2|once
CASRKTQVLYGYTF
TGTGCCAGTAGAAAGACTCAAGTGCTATATGGCTACACCTTC
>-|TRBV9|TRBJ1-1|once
CASSVALGGDTEAFF
TGTGCCAGCAGCGTAGCTCTAGGGGGAGATACTGAAGCTTTCTTT
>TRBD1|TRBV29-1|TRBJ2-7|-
CSVRQGTYEQYF
TGCAGCGTTAGACAGGGGACCTACGAGCAGTACTTC
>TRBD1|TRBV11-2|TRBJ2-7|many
CASSLTGTGEQYF
TGTGCCAGCAGCCTGACAGGGACGGGCGAGCAGTACTTC
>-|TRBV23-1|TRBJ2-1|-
CASSQSEDEQFF
TGCGCCAGCAGTCAATCTGAGGATGAGCAGTTCTTC
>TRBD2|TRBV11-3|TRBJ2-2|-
CASSHSGRNTGELFF
TGTGCCAGCAGCCATAGCGGGAGGAACACCGGGGAGCTGTTTTTT
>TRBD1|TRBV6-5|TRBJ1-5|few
CASSGQVGNQPQHF
TGTGCCAGCAGTGGACAGGTGGGCAATCAGCCCCAGCATTTT
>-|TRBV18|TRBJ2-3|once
CASCIGGSTDTQYF
TGTGCCAGCTGCATCGGGGGTAGCACAGATACGCAGTATTTT
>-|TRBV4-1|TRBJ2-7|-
CASSLHGTPSYEQYF
TGCGCCAGCAGCCTCCACGGGACACCTTCCTACGAGCAGTACTTC
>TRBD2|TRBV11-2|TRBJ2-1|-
CASSPASGNEQFF
TGTGCCAGCAGCCCCGCTAGCGGAAATGAGCAGTTCTTC
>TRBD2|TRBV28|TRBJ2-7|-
CATVRAGGPREQYF
TGTGCCACCGTGCGAGCGGGAGGGCCACGCGAGCAGTACTTC
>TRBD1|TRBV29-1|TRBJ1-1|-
CSAWDRVSTEAFF
TGCAGCGCCTGGGACAGGGTAAGCACTGAAGCTTTCTTT
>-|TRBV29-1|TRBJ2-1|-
CSVDRGGNEQFF
TGCAGCGTTGACAGGGGTGGGAATGAGCAGTTCTTC